The entry below gives a single T cell receptor (beta chain) sequence along with its context. The data stem from a study of regulatory T cells in long-lasting Graves disease. Time point here: newly diagnosed GD, antithyroid drugs for less than 3 months. The TCR library was made from RNA that had been extracted from PBMCs in TRIzol. For TCR beta, libraries came from iRepertoire HTBI primers and Arm-PCR of CDR3 regions. Using its own MiXCR run on the multiplex PCR reads, TCRdb lists one record per CDR3 protein. The table lists 350,000 to 450,000 distinct CDR3 sequences, roughly 12% of them singletons, with approximately 17% in the top ten. Germline CDR1 reads LNHDA; CDR2 reads SQIVND (reference sequence). This CDR3 contains 14 residues. V shed 8 bases and J shed 5 bases, with 18 bases lying between them. These sequences were also reported in another study, on T cells in Graves' hyperthyroidism and ophthalmopathy. As that study records: Across 18 months, stable Graves' hyperthyroidism was marked by no progression to ophthalmopathy.

This rearrangement joins TRBV19 to TRBJ2-5; TRBD1 might be the D (5 bases). The source was peripheral blood mononuclear cells (PBMCs), collected at new diagnosis, from a patient treated with antithyroid drugs. This TCR was recovered from a woman aged 18 to 35 with Graves disease. The CDR3 reads CASGLNRNRETQYF. In nucleotides, the CDR3 is TGTGCCAGTGGTCTCAACCGTAACAGGGAGACCCAGTACTTC.